This TCR beta chain was sequenced during a study of shared clonotypes between healthy human individuals. Study details: For every donor, three CD4 naive, three CD4 memory, two CD8 naive and one CD8 memory plates were used.

Clones were read by immunoSEQ multiplex PCR, and TCRdb kept only the in-frame ones, dropping some. The data show approximately 590,000 clones, roughly 96% seen once. The naive CD8 population came from CD45RO-negative cells selected for CCR7, without terminally differentiated effector memory CD45RA+ cells. The source is a woman aged 30 to 39 in good health. Specimen: naive CD8+ T cells sorted from blood.

The CDR3 bases are TGTGCCAGCAGCTTAGAATTAGCAGGGGGCGCTTTCAACGAGCAGTACTTC. Encoded protein: CASSLELAGGAFNEQYF. The chain recombines TRBV7-6 with TRBJ2-7; 8 positions agree with TRBD1. The V gene end was trimmed by 1 base and the J gene end by 5 bases; junction bases not matched to a gene: 13. The germline V gene encodes CDR1 SGHVS and CDR2 FNYEAQ. The CDR3 covers 17 residues.